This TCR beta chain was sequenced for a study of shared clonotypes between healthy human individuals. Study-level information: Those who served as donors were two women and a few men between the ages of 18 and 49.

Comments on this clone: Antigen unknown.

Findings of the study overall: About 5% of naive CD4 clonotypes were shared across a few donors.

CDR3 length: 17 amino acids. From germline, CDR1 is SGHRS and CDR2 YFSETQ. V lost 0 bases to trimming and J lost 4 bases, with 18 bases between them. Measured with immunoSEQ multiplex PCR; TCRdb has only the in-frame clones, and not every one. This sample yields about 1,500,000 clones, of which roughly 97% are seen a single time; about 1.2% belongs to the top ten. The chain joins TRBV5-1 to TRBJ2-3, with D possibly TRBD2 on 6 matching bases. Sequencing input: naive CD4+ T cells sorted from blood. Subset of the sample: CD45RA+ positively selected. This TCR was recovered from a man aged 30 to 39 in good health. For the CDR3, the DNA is TGCGCCAGCAGCTTGGTATTTGACGGCGGGAACTCAGATACGCAGTATTTT. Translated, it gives CASSLVFDGGNSDTQYF.